The 29 T cell receptor beta chains reported below all come from one sample, sequenced in a study of shared clonotypes between healthy human individuals. Only in-frame clones appear in the TCRdb table, and some are missing; sequencing was by immunoSEQ multiplex PCR. Of 190,000 or so clones in the sample, around 63% were seen once. The material sequenced was memory CD4+ T cells sorted from blood. Specified subset: CD45RA-negative fraction. These receptors came from a man aged 30 to 45 in good health.

The J gene is TRBJ2-1, the V gene TRBV28; the match to TRBD1 covers 10 bases. From germline, CDR1 is MDHEN and CDR2 SYDVKM. Trimming removed 5 bases from V and 5 bases from J; junction bases left unmatched: 6. The CDR3 has 15 amino acids. The CDR3 sequence: CASSRPGQGHNEQFF. The CDR3 region has the DNA TGTGCCAGCAGTCGTCCGGGACAGGGGCACAATGAGCAGTTCTTC. The variable domain in full, completed from reference TRBV28 and TRBJ2-1, reads DVKVTQSSRYLVKRTGEKVFLECVQDMDHENMFWYRQDPGLGLRLIYFSYDVKMKEKGDIPEGYSVSREKKERFSLILESASTNQTSMYLCASSRPGQGHNEQFFGPGTRLTVL.

The chain is built from TRBV5-4 and TRBJ2-5; 7 bases match TRBD1. J gave up 3 bases and V 0 bases, and 8 bases lay outside the gene matches. The germline V gene encodes CDR1 SGHNT and CDR2 YYREEE (reference sequence). This CDR3 has 16 amino acids. CDR3 sequence: CASSLGGGQTEETQYF. The CDR3 bases are TGTGCCAGCAGCTTGGGAGGGGGACAGACTGAAGAGACCCAGTACTTC.

The rearrangement uses TRBV5-1 and TRBJ2-1; no definite D call. The length of the CDR3 is 17 residues. V lost 0 bases, J lost 0 bases, and 13 bases lay in between. The V gene's germline CDR1 is SGHRS and CDR2 YFSETQ. The CDR3 protein is CASSLDAAVSSYNEQFF. In DNA, the CDR3 is TGCGCCAGCAGCTTGGATGCGGCGGTTAGCTCCTACAATGAGCAGTTCTTC.

The rearrangement joins TRBV5-1 to TRBJ2-2; 11 nucleotides match TRBD2. Germline lookup yields CDR1 SGHRS and CDR2 YFSETQ. The CDR3 runs to 16 residues. J gave up 2 bases and V 4 bases, and 4 bases lay outside the gene matches. CDR3 region: CASSRGLAGNTGELFF. The CDR3 coding sequence is TGCGCCAGCAGCCGAGGACTAGCGGGTAACACCGGGGAGCTGTTTTTT.

The chain is built from TRBV11-2 and TRBJ2-1; D might be TRBD2 (6 bases). The CDR3 extends over 16 amino acids. The ends were cut back, 1 base at V and 5 bases at J, with 15 bases in the middle. Germline-derived CDR1 and CDR2 are SGHAT and FQNNGV. DNA for the CDR3: TGTGCCAGCAGCTTAGTAAGGGTAACGGGGGACAATGAGCAGTTCTTC. This encodes CASSLVRVTGDNEQFF.

The chain is built from TRBV2 and TRBJ2-7, with 10 bases lining up with TRBD1. The V gene end was trimmed by 1 base and the J gene end by 4 bases; junction bases not matched to a gene: 4. The CDR3 extends over 15 amino acids. The germline CDR1 and CDR2 sequences are SNHLY and FYNNEI. CDR3 in DNA: TGTGCCAGCAGTGAAGGACAGGGGGCGCTTTACGAGCAGTACTTC. It specifies CASSEGQGALYEQYF.

Comment on this clone: A clone one base away is much larger, so this may be a read error. The gene calls are TRBV7-3 and TRBJ2-1; tentative D call: TRBD2 (7 bases). CDR1 SGHTA and CDR2 FQGTGA come from the germline V gene. CDR3 length equals 14 residues. Between the trimmed V and J ends, which lost 2 bases and 10 bases, there was a span of 15 bases. CDR3 nucleotides: TGTGCCAGCAGCTTACCCGGGGGGCTGGAGGAGCAGTTCTTC. Translated: CASSLPGGLEEQFF.

This clone has only one observation. The chain couples TRBV5-4 to TRBJ2-7; the D gene is possibly TRBD1 (6 bases). The CDR3 loop spans 15 amino acids. Germline CDR1 reads SGHNT; CDR2 reads YYREEE (reference sequence). V lost 1 base to trimming and J lost 1 base, with 12 bases between them. CDR3 nucleotides: TGTGCCAGCAGCTTGCGCACAAGGGGGTCCTACGAGCAGTACTTC. It encodes CASSLRTRGSYEQYF.

V is TRBV6-1 and J is TRBJ1-2, with TRBD1 matching 7 bases. V lost 3 bases to trimming and J lost 4 bases; unmatched junction nucleotides: 11. CDR1 is MNHNS, CDR2 SASEGT, per germline. This CDR3 region has 16 residues. CDR3 DNA: TGTGCCAGCAGTGAGAGAGCCGGGACAGAAGGCTATGGCTACACCTTC. Amino acids: CASSERAGTEGYGYTF.

The rearrangement links TRBV15 to TRBJ2-7, with D hard to call. Germline V lookup: CDR1 LNHNV, CDR2 YYDKDF (reference sequence). The V end lost 5 bases, the J end lost 7 bases, and 18 bases lay between the germline ends. This CDR3 contains 14 residues. The CDR3 protein is CATSPRVGLREQYF. The DNA for the CDR3 is TGTGCCACCAGCCCCCGAGTAGGGCTACGGGAGCAGTACTTC.

V usage is TRBV7-2 and J usage is TRBJ2-1; D might be TRBD1 (5 bases). V was trimmed by 1 base and J by 4 bases, leaving 11 bases between them. This CDR3 has 15 amino acids. The germline gives CDR1 SGHTA, CDR2 FQGNSA. The CDR3 nucleotides read TGTGCCAGCAGCTTAGATGCACAGGATTACAATGAGCAGTTCTTC. Translating gives CASSLDAQDYNEQFF.

The chain uses TRBV15 and TRBJ2-3; D gene uncertain. The CDR3 totals 13 residues. Trimming removed 1 base at V and 4 bases at J, with 6 bases between. From germline, CDR1 is LNHNV and CDR2 YYDKDF (reference sequence). The DNA of the CDR3 is TGTGCCACCAGCAGAGCATCCCCAGATACGCAGTATTTT. Translated: CATSRASPDTQYF.

Remarks on this clone: The junction and the germline gene differ at one end; a read error may be behind it. This chain links TRBV7-7 with TRBJ2-1; TRBD1 aligns across 7 bases. The CDR3 is 14 amino acids. The germline CDR1 and CDR2 sequences are SSHAT and FNYEAQ (reference sequence). CDR3 bases: TGTGCTAGCAGCTTAGGGGGCCCTGACAATGAGCAGTTCTTC. Its translation: CASSLGGPDNEQFF.

The chain couples TRBV11-2 to TRBJ2-5; 8 positions match TRBD1. The length of the CDR3 is 15 residues. V was pared by 5 bases and J by 4 bases, with 9 bases of the junction left unmatched. Germline V CDR1 and CDR2: SGHAT, FQNNGV. The CDR3 spells CASSPQTGVRETQYF. In nucleotides, the CDR3 is TGTGCCAGCAGCCCCCAGACAGGGGTAAGAGAGACCCAGTACTTC.

This clone was seen ten or more times. The J gene is TRBJ1-2, the V gene TRBV6-1; D might be TRBD1 (6 bases). The CDR3 sequence is 14 residues long. Trimming took off 8 bases at V and 0 bases at J, with 13 bases between the two ends. The germline V gene has CDR1 MNHNS and CDR2 SASEGT. The CDR3 here is CASEMDRPNYGYTF. CDR3 coding DNA: TGTGCCAGCGAGATGGACAGACCTAACTATGGCTACACCTTC.

Here the CDR3 DNA reads TGTGCCACCAGCAGAGGGCGGAACAATCAGCCCCAGCATTTT. It is translated as CATSRGRNNQPQHF. The chain is built from TRBV15 and TRBJ1-5; D is ambiguous. V shed 1 base and J shed 3 bases, with 7 bases lying between them. CDR3 size: 14 residues. Germline CDR1 and CDR2: LNHNV and YYDKDF (reference sequence).

The chain recombines TRBV11-1 with TRBJ2-7; D is unresolved. With 5 bases removed from V and 3 bases from J, the gap between germline ends came to 11 bases. Germline V lookup: CDR1 SGHAT, CDR2 FQDESV (reference sequence). The CDR3 covers 13 residues. In nucleotides, the CDR3 is TGTGCCAGCAGCAGTCATATGGGCTACGAGCAGTACTTC. It yields the protein CASSSHMGYEQYF.

This chain uses TRBV9 with TRBJ2-1; a weak D match, TRBD2 (5 bases). The CDR3 loop spans 16 amino acids. V was trimmed by 4 bases and J by 10 bases, leaving 24 bases between them. Germline V lookup: CDR1 SGDLS, CDR2 YYNGEE. Here the CDR3 reads CASSTNYGELPGEQFF. CDR3 nucleotides: TGTGCCAGCAGCACAAATTACGGGGAGCTCCCGGGGGAGCAGTTCTTC.

The chain carries TRBV5-1 and TRBJ2-3; 12 bases are a match to TRBD2. Germline V CDR1 and CDR2: SGHRS, YFSETQ. J was trimmed by 3 bases and V by 0 bases; bases with no gene match: 2. The CDR3 is 16 residues long. For the CDR3, the DNA is TGCGCCAGCAGCTTGGGACTAGCGGGAGCGACAGATACGCAGTATTTT. Its translation is CASSLGLAGATDTQYF.

V gene TRBV5-4 combines with J gene TRBJ1-3; TRBD1 might be the D (5 bases). The CDR3 runs to 15 residues. V was clipped by 2 bases and J by 2 bases, with 11 bases between them. Looked up from germline, CDR1 is SGHNT and CDR2 is YYREEE (reference sequence). The CDR3 reads CASSLRGLPGNTIYF. Written as DNA, the CDR3 is TGTGCCAGCAGCTTAAGGGGTCTCCCTGGAAACACCATATATTTT.

V gene TRBV2 combines with J gene TRBJ1-2; unclear D gene. CDR3 length: 14 residues. The germline CDR1 and CDR2 sequences are SNHLY and FYNNEI. Trimming stripped 7 bases from V and 4 bases from J, with 16 bases between. CDR3 DNA sequence: TGTGCCAGCACCAAAATGGGGAGTGGCTATGGCTACACCTTC. Translating it yields CASTKMGSGYGYTF. Full variable domain (outside the CDR3, taken from reference TRBV2 and TRBJ1-2): EPEVTQTPSHQVTQMGQEVILRCVPISNHLYFYWYRQILGQKVEFLVSFYNNEISEKSEIFDDQFSVERPDGSNFTLKIRSTKLEDSAMYFCASTKMGSGYGYTFGSGTRLTVV.

This rearrangement joins TRBV9 to TRBJ1-2, with TRBD1 identical over 7 bases. Trimming removed 3 bases from V and 7 bases from J; junction bases left unmatched: 15. This CDR3 has 16 amino acids. Germline V gene sequence: CDR1 SGDLS, CDR2 YYNGEE. The CDR3 here is CASSASSTGRQGGYTF. The DNA of the CDR3 is TGTGCCAGCAGCGCTTCCTCGACAGGGCGGCAAGGTGGCTACACCTTC.

The rearrangement uses TRBV7-9 and TRBJ2-3, with 8 bases that match TRBD1. CDR1 SEHNR and CDR2 FQNEAQ come from the germline V gene (reference sequence). Germline trimming cut 6 bases from V and 1 base from J; bases unmatched to any gene: 6. CDR3 length equals 15 residues. The CDR3 DNA sequence: TGTGCCAGCAGTCAACCGGGACAGGGCACAGATACGCAGTATTTT. Amino acids: CASSQPGQGTDTQYF.

CDR3 nucleotide sequence: TGTGCCAGCAGCCAAGCGGTTGGAGCGGTTGAGCAGTTCTTC. It encodes CASSQAVGAVEQFF. The chain uses TRBV14 and TRBJ2-1, with a possible D match to TRBD2 (5 bases). The CDR3 covers 14 residues. V was cut by 1 base and J by 9 bases, with 13 bases left in between. CDR1 is SGHDN, CDR2 FVKESK, per germline. The variable domain in full, completed from reference TRBV14 and TRBJ2-1, reads EAGVTQFPSHSVIEKGQTVTLRCDPISGHDNLYWYRRVMGKEIKFLLHFVKESKQDESGMPNNRFLAERTGGTYSTLKVQPAELEDSGVYFCASSQAVGAVEQFFGPGTRLTVL.

The chain carries TRBV5-1 and TRBJ1-2, with 8 bases aligning to TRBD1. This CDR3 contains 15 residues. The germline V gene encodes CDR1 SGHRS and CDR2 YFSETQ. The V segment lost 3 bases and the J segment 6 bases; nucleotides outside the gene matches: 10. CDR3 sequence: CASSSLGQGENGYTF. The CDR3 DNA is TGCGCCAGCAGCTCGCTCGGACAGGGAGAGAATGGCTACACCTTC.

The chain's CDR3 is CASSLLGGHEQYF. In DNA form, the CDR3 reads TGTGCCAGCAGCTTACTCGGGGGTCACGAGCAGTACTTC. This rearrangement joins TRBV11-1 to TRBJ2-7; the D gene is possibly TRBD2 (6 bases). The germline gives CDR1 SGHAT, CDR2 FQDESV (reference sequence). V lost 2 bases, J lost 5 bases, and 10 bases lay in between. This CDR3 has 13 residues.

The chain combines TRBV7-2 with TRBJ2-2; unclear D gene. V lost 3 bases to trimming and J lost 5 bases, with 7 bases between them. The germline CDR1 and CDR2 sequences are SGHTA and FQGNSA. This CDR3 has 13 residues. The CDR3 region has the DNA TGTGCCAGCAGCTTGGGTATTACCGGGGAGCTGTTTTTT. Translating it yields CASSLGITGELFF.

The V gene is TRBV29-1, the J gene TRBJ2-7, with 7 bases aligning to TRBD1. The CDR3 sequence is 15 residues long. With V trimmed by 4 bases and J by 0 bases, 9 bases remained unmatched. Looked up from germline, CDR1 is SQVTM and CDR2 is ANQGSEA. The CDR3 region is CSVVWTGQSSYEQYF. The CDR3 coding sequence is TGCAGCGTTGTATGGACAGGACAAAGCTCCTACGAGCAGTACTTC.

This clone was observed once. In DNA form, the CDR3 reads TGTGCCAGCACACAGGGAGGGGAGGACGTCAGTGGCTACACCTTC. It yields the protein CASTQGGEDVSGYTF. This chain uses TRBV7-2 with TRBJ1-2, with a weak D call TRBD1 (6 bases). The CDR3 covers 15 residues. The germline V gene has CDR1 SGHTA and CDR2 FQGNSA. The V and J ends lost 7 bases and 7 bases respectively, with 22 bases between them. Using reference TRBV7-2 and TRBJ1-2 for the parts outside the CDR3, the full variable domain is GAGVSQSPSNKVTEKGKDVELRCDPISGHTALYWYRQSLGQGLEFLIYFQGNSAPDKSGLPSDRFSAERTGGSVSTLTIQRTQQEDSAVYLCASTQGGEDVSGYTFGSGTRLTVV.